The entry below gives a single T cell receptor (beta chain) sequence along with its context. The sample is drawn from a study of monozygotic twins with inflammatory bowel disease. Each sample had eight separate cDNA synthesis reactions. With the 5' RACE reads reprocessed, TCRdb shows one record per CDR3 protein and no DNA. Reported are 440,000 or so distinct CDR3 sequences; the ten largest clones contain under 3%. The source material was blood. The source of this sequence is a human donor with ulcerative colitis or Crohn's disease, or a healthy co-twin of an affected twin (not recorded which).

Here the CDR3 reads CASSVGVGTEAFF. V usage is TRBV9 and J usage is TRBJ1-1. Germline assignment: CDR1 SGDLS and CDR2 YYNGEE. This CDR3 has 13 amino acids.